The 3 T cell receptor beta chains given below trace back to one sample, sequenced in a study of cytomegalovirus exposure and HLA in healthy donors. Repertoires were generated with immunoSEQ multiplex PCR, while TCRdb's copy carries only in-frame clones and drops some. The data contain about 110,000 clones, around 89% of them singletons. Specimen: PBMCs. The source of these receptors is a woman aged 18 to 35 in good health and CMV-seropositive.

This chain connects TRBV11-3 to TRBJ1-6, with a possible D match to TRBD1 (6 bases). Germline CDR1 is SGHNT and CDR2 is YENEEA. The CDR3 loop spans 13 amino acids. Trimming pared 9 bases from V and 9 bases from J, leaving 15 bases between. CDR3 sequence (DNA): TGTGCCAGAGGACAGCTTTGTTTTTCACCCCTCCACTTT. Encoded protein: CARGQLCFSPLHF.

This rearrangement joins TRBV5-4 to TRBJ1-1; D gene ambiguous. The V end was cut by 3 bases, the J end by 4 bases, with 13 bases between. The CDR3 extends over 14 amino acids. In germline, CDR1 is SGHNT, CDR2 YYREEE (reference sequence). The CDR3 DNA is TGTGCCAGCAGCTCTCCCAAAGAGGGCACTGAAGCTTTCTTT. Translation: CASSSPKEGTEAFF.

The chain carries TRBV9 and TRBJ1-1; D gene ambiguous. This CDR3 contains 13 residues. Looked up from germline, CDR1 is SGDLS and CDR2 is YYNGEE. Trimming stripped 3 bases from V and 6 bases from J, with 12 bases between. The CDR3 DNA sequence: TGTGCCAGCAGCGAAGCCGACACCGCTGAAGCTTTCTTT. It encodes CASSEADTAEAFF.